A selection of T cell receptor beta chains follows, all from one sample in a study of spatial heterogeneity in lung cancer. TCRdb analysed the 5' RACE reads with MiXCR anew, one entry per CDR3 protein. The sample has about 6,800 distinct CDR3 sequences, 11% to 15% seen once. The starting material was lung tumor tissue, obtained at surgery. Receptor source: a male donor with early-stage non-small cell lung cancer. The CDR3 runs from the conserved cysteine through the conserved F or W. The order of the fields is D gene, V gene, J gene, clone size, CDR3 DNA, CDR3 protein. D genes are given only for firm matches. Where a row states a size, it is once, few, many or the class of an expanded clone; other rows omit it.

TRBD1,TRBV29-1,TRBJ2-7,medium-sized,TGCAGCGTAGGACAGGATCTAGAGCAGTACTTC,CSVGQDLEQYF
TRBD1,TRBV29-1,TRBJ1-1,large,TGCAGCGTTGGGGACAGGGGAGAGAGGACTGAAGCTTTCTTT,CSVGDRGERTEAFF
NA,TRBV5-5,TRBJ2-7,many,TGTGCCAGCAGCTTGCGAAACAGCTTGAGGTCCTACGAGCAGTACTTC,CASSLRNSLRSYEQYF
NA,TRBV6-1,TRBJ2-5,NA,TGTGCCAGCAGTGAAGTAGGAGAGACCCAGTACTTC,CASSEVGETQYF
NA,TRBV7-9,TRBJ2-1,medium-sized,TGTGCCAGCAGCTTAGATGCAGACAATGAGCAGTTCTTC,CASSLDADNEQFF
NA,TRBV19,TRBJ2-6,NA,TGTGCCAGTAGGCTACAGGGAAGGGTCTCTGGGGCCAACGTCCTGACTTTC,CASRLQGRVSGANVLTF
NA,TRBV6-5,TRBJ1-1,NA,TGTGCCAGCAGTTACTCCGGACAGAGGAACACTGAAGCTTTCTTT,CASSYSGQRNTEAFF
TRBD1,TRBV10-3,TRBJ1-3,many,TGTGCCATTGGGACAGACTCTGGAAACACCATATATTTT,CAIGTDSGNTIYF
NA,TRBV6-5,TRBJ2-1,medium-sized,TGTGCCAGCAGTTATCAAGGGGGGGTGTACAATGAGCAGTTCTTC,CASSYQGGVYNEQFF
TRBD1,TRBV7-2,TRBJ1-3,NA,TGTGCCAGCAGCTTAAGAGGGGGCTATGGAAACACCATATATTTT,CASSLRGGYGNTIYF
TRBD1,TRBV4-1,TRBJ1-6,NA,TGCGCCAGCAGCCAAGTTGCACAGGGGTCGGACAATTCACCCCTCCACTTT,CASSQVAQGSDNSPLHF
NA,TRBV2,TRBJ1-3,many,TGTGCCAGTAAGCAGGGTTATACGCGAGGAAACACCATATATTTT,CASKQGYTRGNTIYF
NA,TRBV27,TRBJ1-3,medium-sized,TGTGCCAGCAAGTCGTACAACCCGAGTCCCGGAAACACCATATATTTT,CASKSYNPSPGNTIYF
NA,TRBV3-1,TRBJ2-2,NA,TGTGCCAGTTCCGCCGGGGAGCTGTTTTTT,CASSAGELFF
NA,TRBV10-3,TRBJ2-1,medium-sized,TGTGCCATCAGTCCACAGGGTTATGAGCAGTTCTTC,CAISPQGYEQFF
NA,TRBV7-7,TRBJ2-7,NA,TGTGCTAGCAGCGAAGGCGGATCCTACGAGCAGTACTTC,CASSEGGSYEQYF
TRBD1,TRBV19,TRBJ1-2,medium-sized,TGTGCCAGTAGTTCGACAGGGGAGGTTTATGGCTACACCTTC,CASSSTGEVYGYTF
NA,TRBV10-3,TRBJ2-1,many,TGTGCCATCAGTGAGCCGAGCTCTTGGTATGAGCAGTTCTTC,CAISEPSSWYEQFF
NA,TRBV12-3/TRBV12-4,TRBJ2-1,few,TGTGCCAGCAGCCCTGGATCGGATGAGCAGTTCTTC,CASSPGSDEQFF
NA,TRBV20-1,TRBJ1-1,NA,TGCAGTGCTAGACGGGACACGAACACTGAAGCTTTCTTT,CSARRDTNTEAFF
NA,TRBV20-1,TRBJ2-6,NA,TGCAGTGCTAGGGGTGGGGCCAACGTCCTGACTTTC,CSARGGANVLTF
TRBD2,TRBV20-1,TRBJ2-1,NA,TGCAGTGCTAGAGTCCCTAGCGGCCACAATGAGCAGTTCTTC,CSARVPSGHNEQFF
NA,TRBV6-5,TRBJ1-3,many,TGTGCCAGCAGTTACCAATCGAGCTCTGGAAACACCATATATTTT,CASSYQSSSGNTIYF
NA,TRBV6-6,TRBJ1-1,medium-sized,TGTGCCAGCAGTCCACAGGGTAGAAAAGCTTTCTTT,CASSPQGRKAFF
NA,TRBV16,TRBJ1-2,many,TGTGCCAGCACCCGCTCCCCAGGCTATGGCTACACCTTC,CASTRSPGYGYTF
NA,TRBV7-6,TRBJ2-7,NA,TGTGCCAGCAGCTTAGGACCAAATTACGAGCAGTACTTC,CASSLGPNYEQYF
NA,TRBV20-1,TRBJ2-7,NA,TGCAGTGCTAGAGACGTCTACGAGCAGTACTTC,CSARDVYEQYF